This T cell receptor (beta chain) is drawn from a study of neurological immune-mediated disorders. The study's findings and limits: The phylogenetic placement of 18 of 34 multiple sclerosis patients' repertoires in one related-CDR3 cluster constitutes a possible signature.

5'RACE with 10-nucleotide random UMIs produced the cDNA. In each sequencing run, over 160 million TCR-beta sequences were generated from 15-18 subjects. TCRdb itself ran the 5' RACE reads through MiXCR, one entry per CDR3 protein. The sample consists of over 35,000 distinct CDR3 sequences, less than 5% of them appearing once. This clonotype was found a few times. The antigen remains unidentified. The sequence was obtained from an older woman with multiple sclerosis. The sequenced sample was PBMCs.

The CDR3 DNA sequence: TGCGCCAGCAAATATATCAGGAGGCCAGACACTGAAGCTTTCTTT. Translated, it gives CASKYIRRPDTEAFF. The V call is TRBV10-1, the J call TRBJ1-1; no definite D call. Trimming removed 7 bases from V and 3 bases from J, with 18 bases in between. The CDR3 is 15 amino acids. From germline, CDR1 is WNHNN and CDR2 SYGVQD (reference sequence).